What follows describes a single TCR beta chain. The sample belongs to a study of shared clonotypes between healthy human individuals. Study information: Participating donors consisted of a couple of women and a few men aged 18 to 49.

Looked up from germline, CDR1 is SGHDN and CDR2 is FVKESK. The length of the CDR3 is 15 residues. Trimming stripped 2 bases from V and 0 bases from J, with 10 bases between. Method: immunoSEQ multiplex PCR; TCRdb's copy keeps in-frame clones and lacks some. The data show 400,000 to 600,000 clones, with about 85% seen just once and under 15% held by the top ten. The chain carries TRBV14 and TRBJ1-1, with a tentative D call TRBD1 (6 bases). Source material: PBMCs. The clonotype originates from a woman in her thirties or forties in good health. Some clones in this sample may be carry-over from other donors' samples. As DNA, the CDR3 is TGTGCCAGCAGCCAAATGGGGGCTATGAACACTGAAGCTTTCTTT. Its protein is CASSQMGAMNTEAFF.